The source of this T cell receptor (beta chain) is a study of blood T cell repertoires in COVID-19. Study context: T cells, B-cell-depleted T cells, or PBMCs provided the cDNA or gDNA that served as material.

The germline gives CDR1 MNHEY, CDR2 SMNVEV (reference sequence). V was clipped by 6 bases and J by 2 bases; unmatched bases: 9. The CDR3 loop spans 15 amino acids. Allocation to cohorts depended on clinical history reported by the participants. Two negative PCRs, clearance, or symptom resolution characterized the recovered Cohort 3 donors. This table comes from immunoSEQ multiplex PCR, and its TCRdb copy is limited to in-frame clones, with some not included. There are 250,000 to 350,000 clones in the sample; 80% to 95% occur only once, and roughly 1.1% lies in the top ten. Material for sequencing was PBMCs or T cells enriched from blood (not recorded which). The chain has TRBV27 and TRBJ2-7; 8 bases are shared with TRBD1. This receptor was obtained from a woman aged 25-40 years who had recovered from COVID-19. The chain's CDR3 is CASRPSQGQAYEQYF. For the CDR3, the DNA is TGTGCCAGCAGACCTAGCCAGGGACAGGCCTACGAGCAGTACTTC.